This T cell receptor beta chain was found in a study of blood T cell repertoires in COVID-19 (dated by TCRdb to about 2020). Study-level background: Samples from collaborators originated in the United States, Italy and Spain and spanned both the acute and convalescent phases of COVID-19. The prospective study material was composed of cDNA or gDNA derived from T cells, B-cell-depleted T cells, or PBMCs. Deeply sampled blood TCRbeta repertoires from subjects exposed to, actively infected with, or recovered from COVID-19 were included in the dataset. A freely available public database, intended as a resource for researchers studying the immune response to SARS-CoV-2, is where the repertoires were released. Samples were obtained from the ongoing ImmuneRACE study (first 160 participants) and from 1,200 or so subjects provided by 6 global collaborators. A de-identified subject ID, COVID-19 status, age in years and sex were almost always included in the sample metadata. HLA class I and class II types, where available, came from metadata supplied by the sample provider rather than from assay-based typing.

V loses 4 bases of germline sequence and J loses 7 bases, and the interval between the two ends is 10 bases. The CDR3 measures 13 amino acids from cysteine to phenylalanine. The CDR3 DNA has 39 bases and is translated from base 1. As encoded in the germline V gene (reference sequence), CDR1 is LGHDT while CDR2 is YNNKEL. Study-level results and caveats: The amount of clinical and demographic metadata varied by source and participant and was provided uncurated.

This clone occurred a few times. This clone's antigen is unknown. Per-nucleotide qualities are absent, and no much larger clonotype sits a single base away. TCRbeta CDR3 regions were amplified from genomic DNA by means of the immunoSEQ Assay, a bias-controlled multiplex PCR. Per the original workflow: Nucleated cell counts per sample were estimated from amplification of reference gene primers within the assay. Sequence reads were collapsed and filtered to measure the absolute abundance of every unique TCRbeta CDR3 rearrangement. For each sample, productive Simpson clonality was calculated by taking the square root of Simpson's diversity index across productive rearrangements. TCRdb obtained this table from immuneACCESS and retained in-frame rearrangements with V and J assigned. These tables miss some clones; where compared with another copy, unresolved V genes account for less than half of the shortfall, and the remainder is unexplained. V, J and clone size are those of that table, while D and trimming were read from the DNA. In all, the sample holds under 100,000 clones, and 80% to 90% of those were seen once. The ten biggest clones cover roughly 17% of the sample.

Each collaborating institution followed its own protocols to collect whole blood in K2EDTA tubes. For TCRbeta analysis, collaborators shipped samples as frozen whole blood, isolated PBMCs, or DNA extracted from either of those sample types. Sequenced material: peripheral blood. This receptor chain uses TRBV3-1 (or the pseudogene TRBV3-2) and TRBJ2-2; a weak D assignment points to TRBD2 (5 bases agree). This TCR was recovered from a human donor in a cohort sampled during active COVID-19. The DNA sequence follows: TGTGCCAGCAGCCCCGGAGAGGGCGGGGAGCTGTTTTTT. It specifies CASSPGEGGELFF.